The next 25 T cell receptor beta chains were all read from a single sample in a study of blood T cell repertoires in COVID-19. Data came from immunoSEQ multiplex PCR; TCRdb stores just in-frame clones and leaves some out. Here the sample spans some 120,000 clones, approximately 91% being singletons. Sequenced material: peripheral blood. The receptors derive from a woman aged 80 or over with acute or convalescent COVID-19.

This chain connects TRBV9 to TRBJ1-6; 11 nucleotides align to TRBD1. The germline gives CDR1 SGDLS, CDR2 YYNGEE. The CDR3 consists of 19 residues. The ends lost 3 bases at V and 0 bases at J; junction bases unmatched: 8. The CDR3 spells CASSAGTGGLSSYNSPLHF. The CDR3 DNA is TGTGCCAGCAGCGCGGGGACAGGGGGTTTGAGCTCCTATAATTCACCCCTCCACTTT.

J is TRBJ1-2 and V is TRBV24-1, with 9 bases identical to TRBD1. This CDR3 has 13 amino acids. CDR1 and CDR2 from the germline V gene are KGHDR and SFDVKD. The junction had 7 bases not matched to a gene; V was cut back by 6 bases and J by 9 bases. CDR3 DNA: TGTGCCACCAGTTTCGGACAGGGGAATCGCTACACCTTC. Translated, it gives CATSFGQGNRYTF.

This chain links TRBV3-1 (or the pseudogene TRBV3-2) with TRBJ2-3; 14 positions match TRBD2. This CDR3 is 17 amino acids long. Germline CDR1 and CDR2: LGHDT and YNNKEL (reference sequence). Trimming took 4 bases from V and 2 from J; bases not matched to a gene: 5. The CDR3 DNA sequence: TGTGCCAGCAGCCCGGGACTAGCGGGGGAGACCACAGATACGCAGTATTTT. As protein: CASSPGLAGETTDTQYF.

This sequence joins TRBV7-9 and TRBJ2-2; 9 positions match TRBD2. V lost 4 bases and J lost 8; bases outside the gene matches: 8. The germline CDR1 and CDR2 sequences are SEHNR and FQNEAQ (reference sequence). The CDR3 is 15 amino acids. CDR3 nucleotides: TGTGCCAGCAGCTCCTCGGGACTAGCAACGGGGGAGCTGTTTTTT. Residues: CASSSSGLATGELFF.

The rearrangement joins TRBV7-6 to TRBJ2-1, with a tentative D call TRBD1 (6 bases). Germline V CDR1 and CDR2: SGHVS, FNYEAQ. Trimming shortened V by 1 base and J by 4 bases, and 14 bases separated the two germline ends. This CDR3 has 16 amino acids. The DNA of the CDR3 is TGTGCCAGCAGCTTAGAGGTCCGGACAGCATACAATGAGCAGTTCTTC. Protein sequence: CASSLEVRTAYNEQFF.

The chain has TRBV2 and TRBJ1-4; 7 bases are shared with TRBD1. In germline, CDR1 is SNHLY, CDR2 FYNNEI. This CDR3 has 15 amino acids. V lost 5 bases and J lost 5; bases outside the gene matches: 8. The CDR3, as DNA: TGTGCCAGCAGTCCAGACAGGGTTAGCAATGAAAAACTGTTTTTT. It is translated as CASSPDRVSNEKLFF.

This clone has just one count. The chain combines TRBV29-1 with TRBJ2-3; D perhaps matches TRBD2 (5 bases). With 4 bases removed from V and 2 bases from J, the gap between germline ends came to 13 bases. CDR1 is SQVTM, CDR2 ANQGSEA, per germline. The CDR3 sequence is 14 residues long. The CDR3 DNA follows: TGCAGCGTTGCTTCTCGGGGAACCACAGATACGCAGTATTTT. This gives the protein CSVASRGTTDTQYF.

V usage is TRBV2 and J usage is TRBJ2-7, with TRBD1 identical over 7 bases. This CDR3 comprises 13 residues. Germline loops: CDR1 SNHLY, CDR2 FYNNEI. Losses at the gene ends were 7 bases for V and 5 bases for J; bases not matched to a gene: 8. The CDR3 sequence is CASIRQGVHEQYF. DNA of the CDR3: TGTGCCAGCATCCGACAGGGTGTCCACGAGCAGTACTTC.

The CDR3 DNA sequence: TGCAGTGCTAGTTCGGGACAGTCTGGCTACACCTTC. Its translation: CSASSGQSGYTF. This chain connects TRBV20-1 to TRBJ1-2; 7 bases map to TRBD1. This CDR3 has 12 amino acids. Germline values: CDR1 DFQATT, CDR2 SNEGSKA (reference sequence). The V gene end was trimmed by 3 bases and the J gene end by 7 bases; junction bases not matched to a gene: 5.

This clone was detected once. V usage is TRBV6-5 and J usage is TRBJ2-7; D call uncertain. The CDR3 runs 13 residues. Germline CDR1 reads MNHEY; CDR2 reads SVGAGI. Trimming stripped 10 bases from V and 0 bases from J, with 13 bases between. The chain's CDR3 is CATTTLSSYEQYF. DNA for the CDR3: TGTGCCACTACTACCTTAAGCTCCTACGAGCAGTACTTC.

This rearrangement joins TRBV11-1 to TRBJ2-5; D might be TRBD1 (6 bases). This CDR3 is built from 16 residues. In germline, CDR1 is SGHAT, CDR2 FQDESV (reference sequence). V was cut by 4 bases and J by 1 base, with 16 bases left in between. The CDR3 nucleotides read TGTGCCAGCAGCTGGCGGACAGAAGTAGCCCAAGAGACCCAGTACTTC. Translated: CASSWRTEVAQETQYF.

This clone was recorded a few times. This rearrangement joins TRBV7-2 to TRBJ1-2; maybe TRBD1 (6 bases). V was cut by 1 base and J by 3 bases, with 9 bases left in between. This CDR3 region has 14 residues. Per the germline V gene, CDR1 is SGHTA and CDR2 is FQGNSA. The CDR3 nucleotides are TGTGCCAGCAGCTTAGGTGACAGGTACTATGGCTACACCTTC. This gives the protein CASSLGDRYYGYTF.

The V call is TRBV2, the J call TRBJ2-1, with 14 bases that match TRBD2. Trimming took 4 bases from V and 7 from J; bases not matched to a gene: 3. Germline CDR1 is SNHLY and CDR2 is FYNNEI. There are 15 residues in the CDR3. The chain's CDR3 is CASSGGTSGSNEQFF. DNA for the CDR3: TGTGCCAGCAGTGGGGGGACTAGCGGGAGTAATGAGCAGTTCTTC.

This rearrangement joins TRBV29-1 to TRBJ2-5; 7 bases align to TRBD1. The V and J ends lost 4 bases and 4 bases, in that order; junction bases with no gene match: 6. Per germline, CDR1 SQVTM and CDR2 ANQGSEA. CDR3 length equals 13 residues. CDR3 DNA: TGCAGCGTTGGCCAAGCAGGGGGAGAGACCCAGTACTTC. This codes for CSVGQAGGETQYF.

J is TRBJ2-1 and V is TRBV5-1; 8 bases are a match to TRBD2. Germline V gives CDR1 SGHRS, CDR2 YFSETQ. The CDR3 extends over 15 amino acids. V dropped 0 bases and J dropped 4; count of bases not matched to a gene: 3. CDR3 region: CASSLATGGYNEQFF. DNA for the CDR3: TGCGCCAGCAGCTTGGCGACGGGGGGGTACAATGAGCAGTTCTTC.

The V gene is TRBV18, the J gene TRBJ1-4; 7 nucleotides line up with TRBD1. Trimming at V came to 3 bases and at J to 5 bases, leaving 3 bases not matched to a gene. Germline V gene lookup returns CDR1 KGHSH and CDR2 LQKENI. This CDR3 spans 14 amino acids. CDR3 loop: CASSPGQHNEKLFF. The CDR3 nucleotides are TGTGCCAGCTCACCGGGACAGCACAATGAAAAACTGTTTTTT.

The rearrangement uses TRBV28 and TRBJ1-1; 7 bases align to TRBD1. Germline V gives CDR1 MDHEN, CDR2 SYDVKM. After removal of 2 bases from V and 7 bases from J, the junction contained 1 base not matched to a gene. The CDR3 has 12 residues. Here the CDR3 reads CASSLQGDEAFF. Written as DNA, the CDR3 is TGTGCCAGCAGTTTACAGGGGGATGAAGCTTTCTTT.

The J gene is TRBJ2-7, the V gene TRBV5-1; 9 positions agree with TRBD1. Per the germline V gene, CDR1 is SGHRS and CDR2 is YFSETQ. Unmatched junction bases numbered 1, after V lost 3 bases and J lost 3 bases. The CDR3 loop spans 13 amino acids. The CDR3 spells CASSSTGGYEQYF. The DNA of the CDR3 is TGCGCCAGCAGCTCGACAGGGGGCTACGAGCAGTACTTC. Combining the CDR3 with reference TRBV5-1 and TRBJ2-7 gives the whole variable domain KAGVTQTPRYLIKTRGQQVTLSCSPISGHRSVSWYQQTPGQGLQFLFEYFSETQRNKGNFPGRFSGRQFSNSRSEMNVSTLELGDSALYLCASSSTGGYEQYFGPGTRLTVT.

The chain recombines TRBV20-1 with TRBJ1-2, with 8 positions matching TRBD1. CDR3 length: 15 residues. Germline V gives CDR1 DFQATT, CDR2 SNEGSKA (reference sequence). The V and J ends lost 4 bases and 3 bases, in that order; junction bases with no gene match: 10. CDR3 DNA sequence: TGCAGTGCTACTGATGCAGGGGGCTGGGACTATGGCTACACCTTC. It codes for CSATDAGGWDYGYTF.

The chain has TRBV3-1 (or the pseudogene TRBV3-2) and TRBJ1-6, with a possible D match to TRBD1 (5 bases). Germline CDR1 and CDR2: LGHDT and YNNKEL (reference sequence). The CDR3 spans 13 residues. V lost 6 bases, J lost 7 bases, and 10 bases lay in between. Here the CDR3 reads CASSLSGNSPLHF. The CDR3 DNA follows: TGTGCCAGCAGTCTTTCAGGGAATTCACCCCTCCACTTT.

This clone was observed once. The rearrangement links TRBV2 to TRBJ1-2, with D possibly TRBD1 on 5 matching bases. CDR1 is SNHLY and CDR2 is FYNNEI in the germline V gene. The V and J ends lost 7 bases and 5 bases respectively, with 20 bases between them. This CDR3 comprises 15 residues. This chain's CDR3 is CASKEAQGGGYGYTF. The CDR3 nucleotides read TGTGCCAGCAAAGAAGCCCAGGGAGGTGGGTATGGCTACACCTTC.

This clone showed up just once. The chain links TRBV15 to TRBJ1-4; 9 bases align to TRBD1. J lost 8 bases, V lost 7 bases, and 11 bases had no gene match. Germline values: CDR1 LNHNV, CDR2 YYDKDF (reference sequence). This CDR3 spans 15 amino acids. The CDR3 loop is CATNPTGGSGEKLFF. The CDR3 DNA reads TGTGCCACCAACCCTACAGGGGGCTCGGGCGAAAAACTGTTTTTT.

The gene calls are TRBV5-4 and TRBJ1-2; TRBD1 matches at 9 bases. Trimming cost V 0 bases and J 2 bases; bases outside gene matches: 2. The CDR3 consists of 15 residues. CDR1 and CDR2 (germline): SGHNT, YYREEE (reference sequence). CDR3 amino acids: CASSLGGQGNYGYTF. Here the CDR3 DNA reads TGTGCCAGCAGCTTGGGTGGACAGGGGAACTATGGCTACACCTTC.

The chain joins TRBV7-2 to TRBJ1-2; D remains unclear. Germline-derived CDR1 and CDR2 are SGHTA and FQGNSA. The CDR3 totals 13 residues. V was trimmed by 1 base and J by 2 bases, leaving 5 bases between them. CDR3 residues: CASSLDQNYGYTF. CDR3 in DNA: TGTGCCAGCAGCTTAGATCAAAACTATGGCTACACCTTC. The whole variable domain, remainder taken from reference TRBV7-2 and TRBJ1-2, is GAGVSQSPSNKVTEKGKDVELRCDPISGHTALYWYRQSLGQGLEFLIYFQGNSAPDKSGLPSDRFSAERTGGSVSTLTIQRTQQEDSAVYLCASSLDQNYGYTFGSGTRLTVV.

The rearrangement links TRBV10-3 to TRBJ1-2; tentative D call: TRBD1 (5 bases). Germline V gene lookup returns CDR1 ENHRY and CDR2 SYGVKD. V lost 3 bases and J lost 5, with 10 bases in between. There are 13 residues in the CDR3. The CDR3 bases are TGTGCCATCAGTGAACCAGGGCCATATGGCTACACCTTC. Translated: CAISEPGPYGYTF.